Each of the 19 T cell receptor beta chains below was sequenced from the same sample in a study of T cell responses to AZD1222 COVID-19 vaccine. Method: immunoSEQ multiplex PCR; TCRdb's copy keeps in-frame clones and lacks some. Of about 80,000 clones in the sample, approximately 83% were seen once. The sample consisted of peripheral blood, taken 28 days after the second AZD1222 dose. The origin of the receptors is an adult who received the AZD1222 COVID-19 vaccine.

This clone was found once. CDR3 bases: TGTGCCTGGACGGGGGAGAGAGAGCAGTACTTC. Its protein product is CAWTGEREQYF. V usage is TRBV30 and J usage is TRBJ2-7; weak D call: TRBD2 (6 bases). Trimming took 4 bases from V and 7 from J, leaving 11 bases between them. Germline V CDR1 and CDR2: GTSNPN, SVGIG (reference sequence). This CDR3 has 11 residues.

The rearrangement links TRBV4-3 to TRBJ2-3; D possibly corresponds to TRBD1 (6 bases). The CDR3 covers 15 residues. Germline CDR1 LGHNA, CDR2 YSLEER. V lost 0 bases and J lost 4, with 11 bases in between. In nucleotides, the CDR3 is TGCGCCAGCAGCCAAGACAGGGGTACCGCAGATACGCAGTATTTT. It is translated as CASSQDRGTADTQYF.

V gene TRBV28 combines with J gene TRBJ2-5; D may correspond to TRBD1 or TRBD2 (5 bases each). The germline V gene encodes CDR1 MDHEN and CDR2 SYDVKM. Trimming left V 2 bases short and J 1 base short, with 14 bases between. CDR3 length: 16 amino acids. The CDR3 region is CASSLPRGGPQETQYF. The CDR3 nucleotides are TGTGCCAGCAGTTTACCCCGGGGCGGCCCCCAAGAGACCCAGTACTTC.

V and J are TRBV2 and TRBJ2-3; D perhaps matches TRBD2 (5 bases). Germline CDR1 is SNHLY and CDR2 is FYNNEI. The CDR3 is 12 residues long. The V gene lost 8 bases and the J gene lost 5 bases, with 11 bases spanning the gap. Written as DNA, the CDR3 is TGTGCCAGCGGACTGTTGATAGATACGCAGTATTTT. It translates to CASGLLIDTQYF.

The chain has TRBV7-8 and TRBJ1-5; D unresolved. This CDR3 region has 16 residues. V lost 5 bases, J lost 0 bases, and 14 bases lay in between. Germline CDR1 is SGHVS and CDR2 is FQNEAQ. The CDR3 DNA reads as TGTGCCAGCAGCCCAGTAAGGATTCTTAGCAATCAGCCCCAGCATTTT. Protein: CASSPVRILSNQPQHF. The full variable domain, with the rest looked up from reference TRBV7-8 and TRBJ1-5, is GAGVSQSPRYKVAKRGQDVALRCDPISGHVSLFWYQQALGQGPEFLTYFQNEAQLDKSGLPSDRFFAERPEGSVSTLKIQRTQQEDSAVYLCASSPVRILSNQPQHFGDGTRLSIL.

This sequence joins TRBV7-3 and TRBJ2-1; maybe TRBD1 (8 bases). CDR3 length: 19 amino acids. Trimming took off 1 base at V and 6 bases at J, with 25 bases between the two ends. Germline CDR1 SGHTA, CDR2 FQGTGA. The CDR3, as DNA: TGTGCCAGCAGCTTAAAAGCCAAGGCAACAGGGGGGGCAGGCAATGAGCAGTTCTTC. Its translation is CASSLKAKATGGAGNEQFF.

This clone came up a few times. One end of the junction is discordant with germline, which a read error may explain. This chain joins TRBV4-1 and TRBJ1-6, with D perhaps TRBD1 (6 bases). Germline V gene lookup returns CDR1 MGHRA and CDR2 YSYEKL. The CDR3 is made up of 16 amino acids. The CDR3 sequence: CASSQEGGTSDSPLHF. The CDR3 DNA reads as TGCGCCAGCAGCCAAGAGGGTGGGACAAGCGATTCGCCCCTCCACTTT.

This rearrangement joins TRBV28 to TRBJ2-7; D gene unclear. CDR3 length: 12 amino acids. CDR1 is MDHEN, CDR2 SYDVKM, per germline. Trimming cost V 7 bases and J 3 bases, with 10 bases left between them. The CDR3 reads CASISWNYEQYF. The DNA for the CDR3 is TGTGCCAGCATAAGTTGGAACTACGAGCAGTACTTC.

This chain joins TRBV2 and TRBJ1-5, with unresolved D. This CDR3 has 15 amino acids. Germline V gene lookup returns CDR1 SNHLY and CDR2 FYNNEI. V lost 4 bases and J lost 2, with 12 bases in between. The CDR3 DNA reads as TGTGCCAGCAGTGGTTACAGATCGGGCAATCAGCCCCAGCATTTT. Encoded protein: CASSGYRSGNQPQHF.

Only one count was recorded for this clone. The J gene is TRBJ2-7, the V gene TRBV6-5, with D perhaps given as TRBD1 or TRBD2 (5 bases each). Germline values: CDR1 MNHEY, CDR2 SVGAGI. The CDR3 spans 11 residues. The ends were cut back, 10 bases at V and 6 bases at J, with 13 bases in the middle. The CDR3 loop reads CATQRDREQYF. The DNA for the CDR3 is TGTGCCACCCAAAGGGACCGCGAGCAGTACTTC.

The CDR3 region has the DNA TGTGCCAGCGGGACGGGTGCCTATAATTCACCCCTCCACTTT. It is translated as CASGTGAYNSPLHF. This chain joins TRBV28 and TRBJ1-6; D is perhaps TRBD1 (5 bases). Per the germline V gene, CDR1 is MDHEN and CDR2 is SYDVKM. The CDR3 is 14 amino acids. The V end was cut by 8 bases, the J end by 2 bases, with 10 bases between.

The chain is built from TRBV7-9 and TRBJ2-7; D assignment may be TRBD1 or TRBD2 (5 bases each). The CDR3 contains 12 residues. Germline assignment: CDR1 SEHNR and CDR2 FQNEAQ (reference sequence). The V gene lost 11 bases and the J gene lost 5 bases, with 16 bases spanning the gap. For the CDR3, the DNA is TGTGCCCTCTCCCAAGGGGAGAACGAGCAGTACTTC. Translating gives CALSQGENEQYF.

This sequence joins TRBV29-1 and TRBJ2-7; D possibly matches TRBD1 or TRBD2 (5 bases each). CDR3 length: 13 amino acids. The V end lost 8 bases, the J end lost 6 bases, and 20 bases lay between the germline ends. Germline lookup yields CDR1 SQVTM and CDR2 ANQGSEA. CDR3 sequence reads: CSITEGARGEQYF. For the CDR3, the DNA is TGCAGCATCACAGAAGGGGCACGGGGCGAGCAGTACTTC.

The V and J genes are TRBV7-2 and TRBJ2-1; the D gene is possibly TRBD2 (5 bases). The CDR3 totals 14 residues. The ends were cut back, 1 base at V and 6 bases at J, with 10 bases in the middle. Germline V gives CDR1 SGHTA, CDR2 FQGNSA. CDR3 coding DNA: TGTGCCAGCAGCTTAGGAGGGAGCCGCAATGAGCAGTTCTTC. This gives the protein CASSLGGSRNEQFF.

This sequence joins TRBV27 and TRBJ1-1; D remains unclear. This CDR3 has 14 residues. The germline V and J ends were trimmed by 3 bases and 1 base, with 9 bases remaining between them. The germline CDR1 and CDR2 sequences are MNHEY and SMNVEV (reference sequence). This CDR3 is CASSLAARNTEAFF. CDR3 DNA: TGTGCCAGCAGTTTGGCGGCAAGGAACACTGAAGCTTTCTTT.

This clone was seen a single time. The V and J genes are TRBV21-1 and TRBJ1-6; TRBD1 is taken as the D call from the table, unchecked against the DNA. TRBV21-1 is assigned pseudogene status. This CDR3 region has 23 residues. The CDR3 is CASRPAPQSCNIVGTGPNSPLHF. CDR3 sequence (DNA): TGTGCCAGCAGACCCGCCCCACAAAGCTGTAACATTGTGGGGACAGGGCCTAATTCACCCCTCCACTTT.

The chain recombines TRBV28 with TRBJ2-3, with TRBD2 identical over 12 bases. V gave up 5 bases and J gave up 4 bases; unmatched junction bases: 4. CDR3 length: 15 amino acids. Germline V lookup: CDR1 MDHEN, CDR2 SYDVKM. The CDR3 region is CASSRLAGASDTQYF. CDR3 nucleotides: TGTGCCAGCAGTAGACTAGCGGGAGCTTCAGATACGCAGTATTTT. Supplemented by reference TRBV28 and TRBJ2-3, the full variable domain reads DVKVTQSSRYLVKRTGEKVFLECVQDMDHENMFWYRQDPGLGLRLIYFSYDVKMKEKGDIPEGYSVSREKKERFSLILESASTNQTSMYLCASSRLAGASDTQYFGPGTRLTVL.

This clone is a singleton in its sample. CDR3 sequence: CASSPTYSPLHF. CDR3 in DNA: TGTGCCAGCAGTCCGACATATTCACCCCTCCACTTT. This chain joins TRBV27 and TRBJ1-6, with D uncertain. This CDR3 has 12 residues. Germline V lookup: CDR1 MNHEY, CDR2 SMNVEV (reference sequence). V lost 5 bases and J 8 bases, leaving 7 bases between the germline ends.

The J gene is TRBJ1-2, the V gene TRBV7-9; 8 bases line up with TRBD1. This CDR3 comprises 14 residues. V trimming: 4 bases; J trimming: 3 bases; junction bases outside the gene matches: 4. Germline CDR1 SEHNR, CDR2 FQNEAQ (reference sequence). In nucleotides, the CDR3 is TGTGCCAGCAGCTCCCAGACAGGGGACTATGGCTACACCTTC. It translates to CASSSQTGDYGYTF.